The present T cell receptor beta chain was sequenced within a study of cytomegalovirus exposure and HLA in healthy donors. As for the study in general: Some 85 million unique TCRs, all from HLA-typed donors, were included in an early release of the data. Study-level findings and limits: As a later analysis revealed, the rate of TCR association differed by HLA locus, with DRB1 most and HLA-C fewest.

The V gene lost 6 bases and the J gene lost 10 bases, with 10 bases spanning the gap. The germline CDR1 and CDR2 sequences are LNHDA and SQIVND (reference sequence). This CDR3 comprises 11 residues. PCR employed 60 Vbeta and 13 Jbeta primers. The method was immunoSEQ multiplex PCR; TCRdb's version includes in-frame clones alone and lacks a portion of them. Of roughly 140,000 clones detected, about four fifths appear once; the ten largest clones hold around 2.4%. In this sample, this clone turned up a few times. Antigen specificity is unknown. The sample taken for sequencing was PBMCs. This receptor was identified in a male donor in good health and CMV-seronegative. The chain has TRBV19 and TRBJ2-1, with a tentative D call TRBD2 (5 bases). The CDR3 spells CASRSGWEQFF. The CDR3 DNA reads TGTGCCAGTAGATCGGGGTGGGAGCAGTTCTTC.